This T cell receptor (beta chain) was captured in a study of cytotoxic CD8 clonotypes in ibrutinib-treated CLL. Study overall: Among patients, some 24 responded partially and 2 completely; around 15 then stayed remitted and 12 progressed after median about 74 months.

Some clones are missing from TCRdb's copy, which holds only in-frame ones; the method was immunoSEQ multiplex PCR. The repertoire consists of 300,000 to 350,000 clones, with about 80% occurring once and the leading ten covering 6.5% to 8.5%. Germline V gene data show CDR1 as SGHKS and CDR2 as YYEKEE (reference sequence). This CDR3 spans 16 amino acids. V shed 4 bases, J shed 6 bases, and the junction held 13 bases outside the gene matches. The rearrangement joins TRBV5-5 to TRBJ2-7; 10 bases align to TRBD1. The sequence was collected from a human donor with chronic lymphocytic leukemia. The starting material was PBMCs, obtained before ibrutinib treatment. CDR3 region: CASSPDLGQGEFEQYF. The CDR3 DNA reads TGTGCCAGCAGCCCAGACCTTGGACAGGGGGAATTCGAGCAGTACTTC.